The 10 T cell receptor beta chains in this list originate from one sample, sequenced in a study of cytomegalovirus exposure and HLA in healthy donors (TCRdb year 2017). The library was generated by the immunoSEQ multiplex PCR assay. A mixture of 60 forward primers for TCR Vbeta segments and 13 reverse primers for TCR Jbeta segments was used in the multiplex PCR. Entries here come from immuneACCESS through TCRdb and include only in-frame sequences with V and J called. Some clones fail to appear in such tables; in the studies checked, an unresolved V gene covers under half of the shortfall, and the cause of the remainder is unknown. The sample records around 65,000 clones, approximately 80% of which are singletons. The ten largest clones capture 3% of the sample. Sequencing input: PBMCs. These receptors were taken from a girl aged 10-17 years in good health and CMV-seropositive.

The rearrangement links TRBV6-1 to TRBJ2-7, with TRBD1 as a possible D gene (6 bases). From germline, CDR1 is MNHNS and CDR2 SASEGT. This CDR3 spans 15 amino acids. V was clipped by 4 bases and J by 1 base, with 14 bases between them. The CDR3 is CASSVEDSDSYEQYF. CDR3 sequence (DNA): TGTGCCAGCAGTGTAGAGGACAGTGATTCCTACGAGCAGTACTTC.

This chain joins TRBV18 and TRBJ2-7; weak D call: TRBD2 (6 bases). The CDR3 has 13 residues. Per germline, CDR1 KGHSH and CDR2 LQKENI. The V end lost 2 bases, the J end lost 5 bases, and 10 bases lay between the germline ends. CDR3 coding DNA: TGTGCCAGCTCACCAAGCGGGCTGGACGAGCAGTACTTC. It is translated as CASSPSGLDEQYF.

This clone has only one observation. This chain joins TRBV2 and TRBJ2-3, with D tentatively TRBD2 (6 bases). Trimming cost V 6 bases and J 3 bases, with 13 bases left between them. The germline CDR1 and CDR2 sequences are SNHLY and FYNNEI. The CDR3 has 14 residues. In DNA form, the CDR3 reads TGTGCCAGCAGGGGGGGTCCGATAACAGATACGCAGTATTTT. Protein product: CASRGGPITDTQYF.

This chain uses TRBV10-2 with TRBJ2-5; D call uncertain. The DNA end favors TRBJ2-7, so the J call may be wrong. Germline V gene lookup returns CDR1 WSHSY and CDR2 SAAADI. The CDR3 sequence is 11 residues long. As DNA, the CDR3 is TGCGCCAGCAGTGCCTTTAACGAGCAGTACTTC. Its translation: CASSAFNEQYF.

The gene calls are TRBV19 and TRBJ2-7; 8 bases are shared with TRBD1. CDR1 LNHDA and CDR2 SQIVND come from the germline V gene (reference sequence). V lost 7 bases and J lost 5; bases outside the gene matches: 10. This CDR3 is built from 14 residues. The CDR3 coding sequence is TGTGCCAGTACCCCCATGGCAGGGGGCGACGAGCAGTACTTC. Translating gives CASTPMAGGDEQYF.

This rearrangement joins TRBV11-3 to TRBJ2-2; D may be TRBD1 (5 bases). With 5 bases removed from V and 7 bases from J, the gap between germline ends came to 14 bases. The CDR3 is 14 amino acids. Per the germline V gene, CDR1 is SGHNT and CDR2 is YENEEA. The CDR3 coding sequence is TGTGCCAGCAGCACAGGACCCTCGAGCGGGGAGCTGTTTTTT. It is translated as CASSTGPSSGELFF.

CDR3 bases: TGCGCCAGCAGCCAAGAATTGGGCGACTCCTACGAGCAGTACTTC. Translating it yields CASSQELGDSYEQYF. The genes are TRBV4-3 and TRBJ2-7; unclear D gene. Trimming removed 0 bases at V and 0 bases at J, with 9 bases between. The CDR3 is 15 amino acids. The germline V gene encodes CDR1 LGHNA and CDR2 YSLEER.

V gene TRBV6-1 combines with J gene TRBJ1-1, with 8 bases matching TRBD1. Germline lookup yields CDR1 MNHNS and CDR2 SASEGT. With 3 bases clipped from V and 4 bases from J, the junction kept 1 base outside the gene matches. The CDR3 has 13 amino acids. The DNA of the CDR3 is TGTGCCAGCAGTGATCAGGGGGCCACTGAAGCTTTCTTT. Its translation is CASSDQGATEAFF.

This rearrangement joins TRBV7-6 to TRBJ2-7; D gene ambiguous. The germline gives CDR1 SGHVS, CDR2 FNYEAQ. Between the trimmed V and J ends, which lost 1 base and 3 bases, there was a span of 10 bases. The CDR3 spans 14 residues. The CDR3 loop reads CASSLEQSHYEQYF. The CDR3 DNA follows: TGTGCCAGCAGCTTAGAACAGAGTCACTACGAGCAGTACTTC.

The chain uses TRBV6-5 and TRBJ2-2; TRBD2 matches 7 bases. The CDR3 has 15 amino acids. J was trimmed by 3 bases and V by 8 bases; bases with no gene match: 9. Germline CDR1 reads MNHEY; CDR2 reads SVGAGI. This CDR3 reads CASRRGSRYTGELFF. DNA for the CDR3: TGTGCCAGCCGACGCGGGAGTAGATACACCGGGGAGCTGTTTTTT.